The clone carrying this TCR beta chain appeared a few times. Its antigen is currently unknown. The same CDR3 can be traced to other DNA sequences in this sample. These data belong to a study of shared clonotypes between healthy human individuals. The overall study: Researchers drew samples from a couple of women and a few men aged 18 to 49.

The study, taken as a whole, reports: Donor clonotype sharing was expected to depend on sequencing depth.

This CDR3 is 13 amino acids long. Looked up from germline, CDR1 is MNHNS and CDR2 is SASEGT. V lost 6 bases and J 10 bases, leaving 13 bases between the germline ends. Using immunoSEQ multiplex PCR, the repertoire was profiled, and TCRdb retains in-frame clones only, with some absent. The table lists about 960,000 clones, 70% to 85% of them singletons. The rearrangement uses TRBV6-1 and TRBJ1-6; a possible D gene is TRBD1 (6 bases). The source material was memory CD4+ T cells sorted from blood. Specified subset: CD45RA-negative fraction. This TCR was sampled from a man younger than 35 in good health. The DNA for the CDR3 is TGTGCCAGCAGGGGGGGGCAGAACTCACCCCTCCACTTT. It is translated as CASRGGQNSPLHF.